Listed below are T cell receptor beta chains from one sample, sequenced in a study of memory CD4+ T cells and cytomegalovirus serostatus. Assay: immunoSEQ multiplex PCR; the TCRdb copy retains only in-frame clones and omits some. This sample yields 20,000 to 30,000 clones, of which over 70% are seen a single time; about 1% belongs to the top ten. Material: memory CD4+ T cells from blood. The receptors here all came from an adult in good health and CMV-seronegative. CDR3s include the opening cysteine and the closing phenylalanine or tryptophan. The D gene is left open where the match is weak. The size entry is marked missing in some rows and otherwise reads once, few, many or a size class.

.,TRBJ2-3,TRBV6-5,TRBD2,TGTGCCAGCAGTTCTAGCGGGAGGACGCAGTATTTT,CASSSSGRTQYF
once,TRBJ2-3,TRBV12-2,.,TGTGCAAGTCGCTTACCAAGGCCCTCCGGGAGAGAGGATACGCAGTATTTT,CASRLPRPSGREDTQYF
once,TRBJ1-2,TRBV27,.,TGTGCCAGCAGTTTATCATCCGGCTCTCCTGGCTACACCTTC,CASSLSSGSPGYTF
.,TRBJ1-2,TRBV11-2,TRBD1,TGTGCCAGCAGCCGAACCCAGGGGGCCCCATCTAACTATGGCTACACCTTC,CASSRTQGAPSNYGYTF
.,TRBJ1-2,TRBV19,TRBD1,TGTGCCAGCCGACAGGGGCATGGCTACACCTTC,CASRQGHGYTF
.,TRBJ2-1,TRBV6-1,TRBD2,TGTGCCAGCACCGCAGGACTAGCAGCTTACAATGAGCAGTTCTTC,CASTAGLAAYNEQFF
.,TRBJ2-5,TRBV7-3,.,TGTGCCAGCAGCTTAGAGGGACCCCAAGAGACCCAGTACTTC,CASSLEGPQETQYF
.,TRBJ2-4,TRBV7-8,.,TGTGCCAGCAGCTCGAGAGCTGGATTCGGAAACATTCAGTACTTC,CASSSRAGFGNIQYF
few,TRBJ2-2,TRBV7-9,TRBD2,TGTGCCAGCATGGCCGGGACTAGCGTTAACACCGGGGAGCTGTTTTTT,CASMAGTSVNTGELFF
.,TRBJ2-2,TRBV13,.,TGTGCCAGCAGCCCCCAGGTAACCGGGGAGCTGTTTTTT,CASSPQVTGELFF
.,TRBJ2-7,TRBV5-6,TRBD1,TGTGCCAGCAGCTTGAAGGGGGCTTCTTCCTACGAGCAGTACTTC,CASSLKGASSYEQYF
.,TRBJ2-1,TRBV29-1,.,TGCAGCGTTGTTGGGACCGCGGACCGTCAGTTCTTC,CSVVGTADRQFF
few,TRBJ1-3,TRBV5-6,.,TGTGCCAGCAGCTTGGTGGACAGTGGGAACACCATATATTTT,CASSLVDSGNTIYF
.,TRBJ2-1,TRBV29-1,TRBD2,TGCAGCGCTGGCGGGACTAGCGGGACCGGGATGGGGAATGAGCAGTTCTTC,CSAGGTSGTGMGNEQFF
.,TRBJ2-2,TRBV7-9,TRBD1,TGTGCCAGCAGCACACCCTCAGGGGGCGTGAAAGACACCGGGGAGCTGTTTTTT,CASSTPSGGVKDTGELFF
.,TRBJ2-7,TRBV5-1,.,TGCGCCAGCAGCTTGGAGGGAGAGCAGTACTTC,CASSLEGEQYF
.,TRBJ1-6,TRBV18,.,TGTGCCAGCTCAGGACGGAACGATTCACCCCTCCACTTT,CASSGRNDSPLHF
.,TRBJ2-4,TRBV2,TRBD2,TGTGCCAGCAGTGAGGCGGGGACTAGCGGGAGTGGGTTCTCCCTCTCCTTAGCCAAAAACATTCAGTACTTC,CASSEAGTSGSGFSLSLAKNIQYF
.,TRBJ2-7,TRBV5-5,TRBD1,TGTGCCAGCAGATTAGGACAGGGCTACGAGCAGTACTTC,CASRLGQGYEQYF
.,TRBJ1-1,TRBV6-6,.,TGTGCCAGCAGGAGCGAGGACAGAAAACCTGAAGCTTTCTTT,CASRSEDRKPEAFF
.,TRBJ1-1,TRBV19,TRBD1,TGTGCCAGTAGTATACCCAGGGGGGGGGAAGCTTTCTTT,CASSIPRGGEAFF
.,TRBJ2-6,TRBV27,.,TGTGCCAGCACGACATTCTACTACAGGAATGCCAACGTCCTGACTTTC,CASTTFYYRNANVLTF
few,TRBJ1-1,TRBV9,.,TGTGCCAGCAGCGTAGATCCAGTCACTGAAGCTTTCTTT,CASSVDPVTEAFF
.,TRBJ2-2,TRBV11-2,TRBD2,TGTGCCAGCAGCTCCCCTCTTACTAGCGGGGGGGCAGGCGGGGAGCTGTTTTTT,CASSSPLTSGGAGGELFF
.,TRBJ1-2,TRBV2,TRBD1,TGTGCCAGCAGTGTTCCGGGACAGGGAACTAGTGGCTACACCTTC,CASSVPGQGTSGYTF
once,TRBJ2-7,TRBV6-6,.,TGTGCCAGCAGTTACGGGCGCGGAAGCTCCTACGAGCAGTACTTC,CASSYGRGSSYEQYF
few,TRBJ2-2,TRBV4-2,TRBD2,TGTGCCAGCAGCCCACCTAGCGGGGCGAACACCGGGGAGCTGTTTTTT,CASSPPSGANTGELFF
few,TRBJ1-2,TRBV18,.,TGTGCCAGCTCACCGGGCCCGACAGGAGGTTACGGCTACACCTTC,CASSPGPTGGYGYTF
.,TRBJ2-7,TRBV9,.,TGTGCCAGCAGCGTAGGACGAGGCTCGTACGAGCAGTACTTC,CASSVGRGSYEQYF
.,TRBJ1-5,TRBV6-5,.,TGTGCCAGCAATAAGAATCACGGGCCCCAGCATTTT,CASNKNHGPQHF
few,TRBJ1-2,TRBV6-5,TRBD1,TGTGCCAGCAGTTTTCAGGGGGCAATCTATGGCTACACCTTC,CASSFQGAIYGYTF
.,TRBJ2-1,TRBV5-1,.,TGCGCCAGCAGCTTGGAAGGGCCGGACTACAATGAGCAGTTCTTC,CASSLEGPDYNEQFF
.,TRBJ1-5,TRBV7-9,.,TGTGCCAGCAGCTTAGACGGCGCCGATCAGCCCCAGCATTTT,CASSLDGADQPQHF
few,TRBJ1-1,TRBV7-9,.,TGTGCCAGCAGCCCCCCGCCCAGAATCGCGATGAACACTGAAGCTTTCTTT,CASSPPPRIAMNTEAFF
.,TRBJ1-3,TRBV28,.,TGTGCCAGCAGTTTATGGTGGACCACTGGAAACACCATATATTTT,CASSLWWTTGNTIYF
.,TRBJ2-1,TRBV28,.,TGTGCCAGCAGCCGACTGGAGCAGTTCTTC,CASSRLEQFF
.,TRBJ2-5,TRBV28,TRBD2,TGTGCCAGCAGACCGGGACTAGCGGGAGGGGAGACCCAGTACTTC,CASRPGLAGGETQYF
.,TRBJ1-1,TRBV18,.,TGTGCCAGCTCACCACAAGGGGCTGAAGCTTTCTTT,CASSPQGAEAFF
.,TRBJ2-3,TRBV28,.,TGTGCCAGCAGTTTAGGCGGGATGGTAGATACGCAGTATTTT,CASSLGGMVDTQYF
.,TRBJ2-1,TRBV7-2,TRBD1,TGTGCCAGCAGTTCGACAGGGGGGACGTACAATGAGCAGTTCTTC,CASSSTGGTYNEQFF
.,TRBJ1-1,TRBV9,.,TGTGCCAGCAGCGTAGCTAGCCCGGGTGCTGAAGCTTTCTTT,CASSVASPGAEAFF
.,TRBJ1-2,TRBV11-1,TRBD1,TGTGCCAGCAGCCTTTTACCCGGGACAGGGGACTATGGCTACACCTTC,CASSLLPGTGDYGYTF
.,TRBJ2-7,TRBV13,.,TGTGCCAGCAGTCGCGGACAGCGTATCTCCTACGAGCAGTACTTC,CASSRGQRISYEQYF
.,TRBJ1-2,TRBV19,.,TGTGCCAGTAGATCCCGGGAGTTTTCCGCGTTCTATGGCTACACCTTC,CASRSREFSAFYGYTF
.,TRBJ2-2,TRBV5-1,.,TGCGCCAGCAGCTTGGGGTTTCGAAAAAACACCGGGGAGCTGTTTTTT,CASSLGFRKNTGELFF
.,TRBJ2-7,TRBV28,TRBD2,TGTGCCAGCAGTCCAACCGGACGGACCCAGCGGGGGACGGGGTACGAGCAGTACTTC,CASSPTGRTQRGTGYEQYF